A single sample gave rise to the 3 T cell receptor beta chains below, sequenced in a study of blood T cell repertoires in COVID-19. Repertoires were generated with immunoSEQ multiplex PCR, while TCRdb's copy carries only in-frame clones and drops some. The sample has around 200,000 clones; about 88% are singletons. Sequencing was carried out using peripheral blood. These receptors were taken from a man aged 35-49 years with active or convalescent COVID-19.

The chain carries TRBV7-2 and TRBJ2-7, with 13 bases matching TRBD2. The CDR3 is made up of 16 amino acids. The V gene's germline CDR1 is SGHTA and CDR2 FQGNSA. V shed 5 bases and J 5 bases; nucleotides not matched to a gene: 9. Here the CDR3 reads CASSPRTSGGSNEQYF. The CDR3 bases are TGTGCCAGCAGCCCCCGGACTAGCGGGGGTTCCAACGAGCAGTACTTC.

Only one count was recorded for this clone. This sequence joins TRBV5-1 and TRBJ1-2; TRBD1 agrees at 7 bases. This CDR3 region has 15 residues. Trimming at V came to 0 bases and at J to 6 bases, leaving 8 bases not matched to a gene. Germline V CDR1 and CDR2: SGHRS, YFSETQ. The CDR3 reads CASSLARAGGDGYTF. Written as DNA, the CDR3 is TGCGCCAGCAGCTTGGCCAGGGCAGGGGGTGATGGCTACACCTTC.

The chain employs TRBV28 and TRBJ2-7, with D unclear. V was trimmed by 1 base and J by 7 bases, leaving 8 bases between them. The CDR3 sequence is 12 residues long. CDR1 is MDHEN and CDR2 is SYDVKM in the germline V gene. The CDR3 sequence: CASSLSGREQYF. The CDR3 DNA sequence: TGTGCCAGCAGTTTATCAGGTCGGGAGCAGTACTTC. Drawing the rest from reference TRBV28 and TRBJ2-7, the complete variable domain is DVKVTQSSRYLVKRTGEKVFLECVQDMDHENMFWYRQDPGLGLRLIYFSYDVKMKEKGDIPEGYSVSREKKERFSLILESASTNQTSMYLCASSLSGREQYFGPGTRLTVT.